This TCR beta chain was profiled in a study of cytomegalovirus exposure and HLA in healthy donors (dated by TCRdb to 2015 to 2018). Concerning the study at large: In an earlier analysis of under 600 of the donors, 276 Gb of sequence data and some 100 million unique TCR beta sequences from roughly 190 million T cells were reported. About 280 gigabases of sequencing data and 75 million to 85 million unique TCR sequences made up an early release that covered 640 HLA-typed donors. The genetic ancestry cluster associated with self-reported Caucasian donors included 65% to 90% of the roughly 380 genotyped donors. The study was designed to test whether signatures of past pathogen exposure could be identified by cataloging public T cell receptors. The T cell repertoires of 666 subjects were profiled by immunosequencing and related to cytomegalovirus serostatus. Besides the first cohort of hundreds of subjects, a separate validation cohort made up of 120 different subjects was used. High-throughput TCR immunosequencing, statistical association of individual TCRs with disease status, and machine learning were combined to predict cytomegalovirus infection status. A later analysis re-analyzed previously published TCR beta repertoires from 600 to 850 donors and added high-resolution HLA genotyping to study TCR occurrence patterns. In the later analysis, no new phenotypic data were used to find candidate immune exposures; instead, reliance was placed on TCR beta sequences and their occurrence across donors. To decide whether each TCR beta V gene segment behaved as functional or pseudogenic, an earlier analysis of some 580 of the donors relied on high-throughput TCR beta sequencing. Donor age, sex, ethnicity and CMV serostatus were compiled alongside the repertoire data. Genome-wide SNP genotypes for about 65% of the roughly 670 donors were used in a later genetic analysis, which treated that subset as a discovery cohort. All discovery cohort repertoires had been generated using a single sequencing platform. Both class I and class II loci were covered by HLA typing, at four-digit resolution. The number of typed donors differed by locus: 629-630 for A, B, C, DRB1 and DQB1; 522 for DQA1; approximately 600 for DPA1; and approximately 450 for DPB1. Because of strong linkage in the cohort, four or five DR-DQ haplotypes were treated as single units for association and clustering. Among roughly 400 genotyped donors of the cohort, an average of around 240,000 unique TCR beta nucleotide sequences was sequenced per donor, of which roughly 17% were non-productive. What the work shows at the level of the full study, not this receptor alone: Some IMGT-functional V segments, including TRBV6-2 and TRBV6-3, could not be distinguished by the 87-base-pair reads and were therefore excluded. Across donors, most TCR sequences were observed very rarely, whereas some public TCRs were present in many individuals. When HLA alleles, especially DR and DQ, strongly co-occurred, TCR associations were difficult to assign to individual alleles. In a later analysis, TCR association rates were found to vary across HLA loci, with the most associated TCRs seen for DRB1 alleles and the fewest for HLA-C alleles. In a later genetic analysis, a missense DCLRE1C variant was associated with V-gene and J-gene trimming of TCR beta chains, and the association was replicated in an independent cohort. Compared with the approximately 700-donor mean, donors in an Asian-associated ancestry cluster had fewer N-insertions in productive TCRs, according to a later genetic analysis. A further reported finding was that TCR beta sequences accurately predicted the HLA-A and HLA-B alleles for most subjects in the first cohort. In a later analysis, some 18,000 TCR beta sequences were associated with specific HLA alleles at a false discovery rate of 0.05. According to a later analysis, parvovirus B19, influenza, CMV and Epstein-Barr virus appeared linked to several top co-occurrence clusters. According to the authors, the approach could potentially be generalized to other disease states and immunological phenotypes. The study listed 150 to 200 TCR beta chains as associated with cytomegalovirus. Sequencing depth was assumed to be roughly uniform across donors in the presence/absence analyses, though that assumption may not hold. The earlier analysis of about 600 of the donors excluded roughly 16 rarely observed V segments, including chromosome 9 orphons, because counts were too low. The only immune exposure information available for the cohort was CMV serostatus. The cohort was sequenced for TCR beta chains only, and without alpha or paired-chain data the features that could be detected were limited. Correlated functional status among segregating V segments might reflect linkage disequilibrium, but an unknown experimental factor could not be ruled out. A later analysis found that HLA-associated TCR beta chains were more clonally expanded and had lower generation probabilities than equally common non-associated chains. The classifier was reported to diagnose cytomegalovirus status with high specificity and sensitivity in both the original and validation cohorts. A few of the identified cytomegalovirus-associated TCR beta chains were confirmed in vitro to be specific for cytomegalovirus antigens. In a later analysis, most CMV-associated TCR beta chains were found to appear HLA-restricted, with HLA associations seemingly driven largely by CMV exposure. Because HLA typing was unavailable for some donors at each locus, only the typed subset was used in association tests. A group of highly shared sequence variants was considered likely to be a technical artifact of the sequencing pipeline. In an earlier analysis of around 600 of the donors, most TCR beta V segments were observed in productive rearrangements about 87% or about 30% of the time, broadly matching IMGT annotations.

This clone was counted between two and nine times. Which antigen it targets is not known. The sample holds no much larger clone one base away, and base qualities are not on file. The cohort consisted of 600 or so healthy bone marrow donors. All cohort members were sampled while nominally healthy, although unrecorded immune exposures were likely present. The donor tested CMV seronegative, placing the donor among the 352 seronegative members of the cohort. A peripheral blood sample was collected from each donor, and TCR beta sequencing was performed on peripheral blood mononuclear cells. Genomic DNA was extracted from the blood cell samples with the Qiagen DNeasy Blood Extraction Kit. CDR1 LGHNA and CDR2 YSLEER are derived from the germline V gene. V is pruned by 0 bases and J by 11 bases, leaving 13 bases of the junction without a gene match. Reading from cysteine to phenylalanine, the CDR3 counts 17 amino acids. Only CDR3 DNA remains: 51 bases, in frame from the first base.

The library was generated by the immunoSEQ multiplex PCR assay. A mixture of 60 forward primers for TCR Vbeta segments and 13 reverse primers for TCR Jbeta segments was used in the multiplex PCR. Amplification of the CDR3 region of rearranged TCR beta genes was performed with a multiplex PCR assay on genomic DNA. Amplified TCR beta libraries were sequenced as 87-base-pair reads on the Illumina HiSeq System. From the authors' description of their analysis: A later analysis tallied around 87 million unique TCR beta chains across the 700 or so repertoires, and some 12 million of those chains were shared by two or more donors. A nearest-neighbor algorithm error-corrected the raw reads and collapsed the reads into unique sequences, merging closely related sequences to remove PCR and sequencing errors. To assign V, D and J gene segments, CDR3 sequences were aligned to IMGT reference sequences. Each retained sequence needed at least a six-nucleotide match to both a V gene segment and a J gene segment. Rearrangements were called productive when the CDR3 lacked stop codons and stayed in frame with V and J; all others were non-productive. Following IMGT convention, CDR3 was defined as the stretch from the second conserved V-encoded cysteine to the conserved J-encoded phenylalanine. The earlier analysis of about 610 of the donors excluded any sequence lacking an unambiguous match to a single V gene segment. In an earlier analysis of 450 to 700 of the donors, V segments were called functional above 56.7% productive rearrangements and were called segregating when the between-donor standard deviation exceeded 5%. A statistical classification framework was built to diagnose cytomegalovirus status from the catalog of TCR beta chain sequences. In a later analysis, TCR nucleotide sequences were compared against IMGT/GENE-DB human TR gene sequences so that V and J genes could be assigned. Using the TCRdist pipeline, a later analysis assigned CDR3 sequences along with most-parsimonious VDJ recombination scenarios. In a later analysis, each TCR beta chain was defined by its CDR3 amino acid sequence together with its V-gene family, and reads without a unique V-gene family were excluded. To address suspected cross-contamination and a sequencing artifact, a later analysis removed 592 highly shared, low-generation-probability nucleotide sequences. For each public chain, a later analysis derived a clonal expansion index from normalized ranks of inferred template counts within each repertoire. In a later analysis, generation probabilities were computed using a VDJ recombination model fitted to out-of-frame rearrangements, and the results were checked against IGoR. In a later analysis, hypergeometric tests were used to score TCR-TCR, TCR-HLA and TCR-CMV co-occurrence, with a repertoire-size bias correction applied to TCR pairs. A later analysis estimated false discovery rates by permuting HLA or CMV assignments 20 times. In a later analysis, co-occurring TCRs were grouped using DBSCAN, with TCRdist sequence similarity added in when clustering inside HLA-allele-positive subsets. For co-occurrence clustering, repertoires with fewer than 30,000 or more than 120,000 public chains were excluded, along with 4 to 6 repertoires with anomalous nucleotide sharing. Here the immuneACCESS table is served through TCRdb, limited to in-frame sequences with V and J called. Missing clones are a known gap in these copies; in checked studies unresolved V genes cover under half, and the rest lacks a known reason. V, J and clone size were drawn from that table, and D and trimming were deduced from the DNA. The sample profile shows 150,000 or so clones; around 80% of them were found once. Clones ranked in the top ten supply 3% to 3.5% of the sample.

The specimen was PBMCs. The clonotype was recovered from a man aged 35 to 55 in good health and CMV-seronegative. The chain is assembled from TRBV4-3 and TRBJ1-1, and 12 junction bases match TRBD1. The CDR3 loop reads CASSQDWGTGGGSSAFF. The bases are TGCGCCAGCAGCCAAGATTGGGGGACAGGGGGCGGCAGTTCTGCTTTCTTT.